These 20 T cell receptor beta chains share one sample of origin, sequenced in a study of cytomegalovirus exposure and HLA in healthy donors. Vbeta (60) and Jbeta (13) primers were used in the PCR. Profiled with immunoSEQ multiplex PCR; TCRdb holds only in-frame clones, not every one. Here the sample spans 70,000 to 95,000 clones, 60% to 85% being singletons. The sample was PBMCs. These receptors were collected from a male donor in good health and CMV-seronegative.

This clone was counted between two and nine times. DNA of the CDR3: TGTGCCAGCAGTTACCCTCCCGGGGGTAGAAATCAGCCCCAGCATTTT. It encodes CASSYPPGGRNQPQHF. The chain has TRBV6-5 and TRBJ1-5; TRBD1 might be the D (5 bases). CDR3 size: 16 residues. Germline assignment: CDR1 MNHEY and CDR2 SVGAGI. Trimming stripped 2 bases from V and 4 bases from J, with 15 bases between.

V usage is TRBV10-2 and J usage is TRBJ2-1, with 9 positions matching TRBD2. V trimming: 3 bases; J trimming: 5 bases; junction bases outside the gene matches: 5. The CDR3 sequence is 15 residues long. CDR1 and CDR2 from the germline V gene are WSHSY and SAAADI. CDR3 DNA: TGCGCCAGCAGTGAACCAGCGGGAGGTCACAATGAGCAGTTCTTC. This sequence encodes CASSEPAGGHNEQFF.

This chain joins TRBV19 and TRBJ1-1, with 10 bases identical to TRBD1. This CDR3 is 16 amino acids long. The germline gives CDR1 LNHDA, CDR2 SQIVND (reference sequence). The trim removed 4 bases at V and 0 bases at J, leaving 5 bases unmatched. The CDR3: CASSTRDRGMNTEAFF. The CDR3 nucleotides are TGTGCCAGTAGTACCCGGGACAGGGGTATGAACACTGAAGCTTTCTTT.

V usage is TRBV7-8 and J usage is TRBJ2-3; a possible D gene is TRBD1 (7 bases). V lost 0 bases and J 3 bases, leaving 16 bases between the germline ends. The germline CDR1 and CDR2 sequences are SGHVS and FQNEAQ. The CDR3 is 17 residues long. The CDR3 coding sequence is TGTGCCAGCAGCTTAGCGGAGGGGGCGCTGAGGACAGATACGCAGTATTTT. It encodes CASSLAEGALRTDTQYF.

The chain uses TRBV6-1 and TRBJ1-4; TRBD1 might be the D (6 bases). The germline V and J ends were trimmed by 6 bases and 8 bases, with 16 bases remaining between them. This CDR3 has 14 amino acids. In germline, CDR1 is MNHNS, CDR2 SASEGT. The DNA of the CDR3 is TGTGCCAGCAGGGTACGGACAGTGGGCGAAAAACTGTTTTTT. This encodes CASRVRTVGEKLFF.

The rearrangement joins TRBV1 to TRBJ1-3; the table gives TRBD1 as D, unverified against the DNA. TRBV1 is annotated as a pseudogene. This CDR3 comprises 15 residues. The CDR3 region is CTSSPDSFSGNTIYF. The CDR3 bases are TGCACCAGCAGCCCGGACAGTTTTTCTGGAAACACCATATATTTT.

This clone was seen only a few times. The V gene is TRBV11-2, the J gene TRBJ2-3, with D possibly being TRBD2 (5 bases). Trimming removed 2 bases at V and 11 bases at J, with 8 bases between. This CDR3 comprises 11 residues. Germline V gene sequence: CDR1 SGHAT, CDR2 FQNNGV. The CDR3 here is CASSLSREQYF. CDR3 nucleotides: TGTGCCAGCAGCTTATCCCGGGAGCAGTATTTT.

This clone appeared once. This rearrangement joins TRBV5-3 to TRBJ2-1; D remains ambiguous. TRBV5-3 is flagged as an ORF with uncertain function. The CDR3 has 13 amino acids. V dropped 0 bases and J dropped 4 bases, with 5 bases sitting between them. The CDR3 DNA reads as TGTGCCAGAAGCTTGGTCCTATACAATGAGCAGTTCTTC. The encoded protein is CARSLVLYNEQFF.

As concerns this clone: Other nucleotide sequences in the sample specify the same CDR3. CDR3 region: CSASRSYEQYF. As DNA, the CDR3 is TGCAGTGCTAGCCGCTCCTACGAGCAGTACTTC. J is TRBJ2-7 and V is TRBV20-1; no clear D gene. V lost 3 bases, J lost 0 bases, and 3 bases lay in between. The CDR3 spans 11 residues. CDR1 and CDR2 (germline): DFQATT, SNEGSKA (reference sequence).

This chain connects TRBV11-3 to TRBJ2-6; 9 bases fit TRBD1. The CDR3 covers 18 residues. Germline-derived CDR1 and CDR2 are SGHNT and YENEEA. V lost 5 bases to trimming and J lost 0 bases; unmatched junction nucleotides: 8. CDR3 amino acids: CASSPDRGKYSGANVLTF. The CDR3 bases are TGTGCCAGCAGCCCGGACAGGGGTAAATACTCTGGGGCCAACGTCCTGACTTTC.

A single count supports this clone. The junction does not match germline at one end; this may be a read error. The rearrangement uses TRBV25-1 and TRBJ1-6; D may be TRBD1 (5 bases). The CDR3 length is 16 residues. CDR1 MGHDK and CDR2 SYGVNS come from the germline V gene. In DNA form, the CDR3 reads TGTGCCAGCAGTGAGGGAGGAGGGGTCGATAATTCACCCCTCAACTTT. It yields the protein CASSEGGGVDNSPLNF. Using reference TRBV25-1 and TRBJ1-6 for the parts outside the CDR3, the full variable domain is EADIYQTPRYLVIGTGKKITLECSQTMGHDKMYWYQQDPGMELHLIHYSYGVNSTEKGDLSSESTVSRIRTEHFPLTLESARPSHTSQYLCASSEGGGVDNSPLNFGNGTRLTVT.

This clone was found a few times. The chain employs TRBV2 and TRBJ1-1; D ambiguous. CDR1 and CDR2 (germline): SNHLY, FYNNEI. The CDR3 is 12 amino acids. V lost 7 bases and J 4 bases, leaving 10 bases between the germline ends. The CDR3 DNA reads TGTGCCAGCACCGCAGTAATCACTGAAGCTTTCTTT. It yields the protein CASTAVITEAFF.

This chain connects TRBV7-9 to TRBJ1-6, with a weak D call TRBD1 (6 bases). The CDR3 runs 16 residues. V lost 5 bases and J 5 bases, leaving 16 bases between the germline ends. CDR1 and CDR2 from the germline V gene are SEHNR and FQNEAQ (reference sequence). As DNA, the CDR3 is TGTGCCAGCAGCCCTCTCTCAGGGGTCAATAATTCACCCCTCCACTTT. Its protein product is CASSPLSGVNNSPLHF. Full variable domain (outside the CDR3, taken from reference TRBV7-9 and TRBJ1-6): DTGVSQNPRHKITKRGQNVTFRCDPISEHNRLYWYRQTLGQGPEFLTYFQNEAQLEKSRLLSDRFSAERPKGSFSTLEIQRTEQGDSAMYLCASSPLSGVNNSPLHFGNGTRLTVT.

The V gene is TRBV28, the J gene TRBJ1-2; 8 bases match TRBD1. The V gene's germline CDR1 is MDHEN and CDR2 SYDVKM. The CDR3 has 14 amino acids. V lost 6 bases and J lost 3; bases outside the gene matches: 6. The CDR3, as DNA: TGTGCCAGCAGGATGACAGGGGACCACTATGGCTACACCTTC. Its protein product is CASRMTGDHYGYTF.

This clone was observed once. The J gene is TRBJ1-1, the V gene TRBV6-1; 8 nucleotides match TRBD1. There are 14 residues in the CDR3. Per the germline V gene, CDR1 is MNHNS and CDR2 is SASEGT. V gave up 7 bases and J gave up 6 bases; unmatched junction bases: 10. The CDR3 DNA reads TGTGCCAGCACCACCCGGGACAGGAGGGCTGAAGCTTTCTTT. Translation gives CASTTRDRRAEAFF.

The chain carries TRBV30 and TRBJ2-3; 10 positions match TRBD2. There are 14 residues in the CDR3. V shed 2 bases, J shed 7 bases, and the junction held 6 bases outside the gene matches. Germline V gives CDR1 GTSNPN, CDR2 SVGIG (reference sequence). The CDR3 loop reads CAWSRSGRANTQYF. The CDR3 DNA reads as TGTGCCTGGAGTCGGAGCGGGAGGGCGAATACGCAGTATTTT. The whole variable domain, filled in from reference TRBV30 and TRBJ2-3, reads SQTIHQWPATLVQPVGSPLSLECTVEGTSNPNLYWYRQAAGRGLQLLFYSVGIGQISSEVPQNLSASRPQDRQFILSSKKLLLSDSGFYLCAWSRSGRANTQYFGPGTRLTVL.

The chain employs TRBV9 and TRBJ2-1; maybe TRBD1 (5 bases). CDR1 is SGDLS, CDR2 YYNGEE, per germline. Trimming stripped 6 bases from V and 1 base from J, with 14 bases between. This CDR3 is 15 amino acids long. In nucleotides, the CDR3 is TGTGCCAGCACCACAGGAGTGTCGTCCTACAATGAGCAGTTCTTC. Its protein is CASTTGVSSYNEQFF.

This chain connects TRBV6-5 to TRBJ1-1, with unresolved D. Germline CDR1 reads MNHEY; CDR2 reads SVGAGI. The V end lost 6 bases, the J end lost 1 base, and 9 bases lay between the germline ends. The CDR3 runs 13 residues. CDR3 loop: CASSPGRNTEAFF. Written as DNA, the CDR3 is TGTGCCAGCAGCCCCGGGAGGAACACTGAAGCTTTCTTT.

Worth noting for this clone: One end of the junction is discordant with germline, which a read error may explain. This sequence joins TRBV20-1 and TRBJ2-7; TRBD1 matches 11 bases. Germline loops: CDR1 DFQATT, CDR2 SNEGSKA (reference sequence). This CDR3 has 11 amino acids. DNA of the CDR3: TGCAGTGCTTTGAGCCGGGACAGGGGGAACTTC. It yields the protein CSALSRDRGNF.

The V call is TRBV2, the J call TRBJ2-7, with D perhaps matching TRBD1 (5 bases). Germline CDR1 reads SNHLY; CDR2 reads FYNNEI. The V gene lost 3 bases and the J gene lost 11 bases, with 11 bases spanning the gap. The CDR3 sequence is 11 residues long. The CDR3 DNA reads TGTGCCAGCAGTGACTCAGGGCTTAAGTACTTC. It specifies CASSDSGLKYF.